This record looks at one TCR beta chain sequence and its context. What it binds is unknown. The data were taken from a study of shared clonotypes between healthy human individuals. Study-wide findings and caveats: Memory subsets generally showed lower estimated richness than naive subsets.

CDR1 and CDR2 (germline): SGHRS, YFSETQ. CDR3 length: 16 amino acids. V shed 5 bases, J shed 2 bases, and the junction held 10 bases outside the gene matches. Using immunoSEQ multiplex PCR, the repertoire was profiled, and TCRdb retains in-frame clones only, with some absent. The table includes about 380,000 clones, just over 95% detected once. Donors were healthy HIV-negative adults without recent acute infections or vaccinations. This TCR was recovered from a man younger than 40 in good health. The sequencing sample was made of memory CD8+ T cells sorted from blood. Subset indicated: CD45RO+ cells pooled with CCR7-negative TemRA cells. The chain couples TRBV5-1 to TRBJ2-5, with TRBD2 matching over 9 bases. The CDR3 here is CASSSGWTSEQETQYF. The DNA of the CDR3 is TGCGCCAGCAGTTCTGGATGGACTAGCGAACAAGAGACCCAGTACTTC.